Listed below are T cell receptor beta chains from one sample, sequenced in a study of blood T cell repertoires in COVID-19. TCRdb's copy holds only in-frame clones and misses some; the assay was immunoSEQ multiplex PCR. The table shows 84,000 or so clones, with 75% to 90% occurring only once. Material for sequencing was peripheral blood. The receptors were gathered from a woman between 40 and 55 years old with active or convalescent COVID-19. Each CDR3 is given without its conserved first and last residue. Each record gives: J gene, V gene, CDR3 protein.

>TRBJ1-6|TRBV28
ASSYSDSRIH
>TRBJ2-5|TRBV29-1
SVVDGDRGYQETQY
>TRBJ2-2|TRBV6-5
ASNPLAVNTGELF
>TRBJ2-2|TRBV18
ASSSARGGTGELF
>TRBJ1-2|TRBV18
ASSPGTHNYGYT
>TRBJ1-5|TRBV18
ASSPNRRGEVQPQH
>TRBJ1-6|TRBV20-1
SASPGHLTSPLH
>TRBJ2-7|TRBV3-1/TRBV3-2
ASSQGLAGGYEQY
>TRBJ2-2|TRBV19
ASSYRDRAGELF
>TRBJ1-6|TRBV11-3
ASTFVSENSPLH
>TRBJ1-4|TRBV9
ASSVATGGAGEKLF
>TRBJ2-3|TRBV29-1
SVLKLAGRSTDTQY
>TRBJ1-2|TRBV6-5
ASSYSGANYGYT
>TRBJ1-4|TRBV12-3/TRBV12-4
ASSPQVNEKLF
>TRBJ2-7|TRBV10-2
ASHSLQGPYEQY
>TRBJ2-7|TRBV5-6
ASSPGQLYEQY
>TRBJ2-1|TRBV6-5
ASSYVVAGVNEQF
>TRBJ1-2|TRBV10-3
AISESDNVYT
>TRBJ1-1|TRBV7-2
ASSLRLNTEAF
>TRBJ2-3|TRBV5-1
ASSLNRSPDTQY
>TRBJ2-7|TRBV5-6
ASSLWASGAYEQY
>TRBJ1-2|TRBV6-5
ASIKQGSYGYT